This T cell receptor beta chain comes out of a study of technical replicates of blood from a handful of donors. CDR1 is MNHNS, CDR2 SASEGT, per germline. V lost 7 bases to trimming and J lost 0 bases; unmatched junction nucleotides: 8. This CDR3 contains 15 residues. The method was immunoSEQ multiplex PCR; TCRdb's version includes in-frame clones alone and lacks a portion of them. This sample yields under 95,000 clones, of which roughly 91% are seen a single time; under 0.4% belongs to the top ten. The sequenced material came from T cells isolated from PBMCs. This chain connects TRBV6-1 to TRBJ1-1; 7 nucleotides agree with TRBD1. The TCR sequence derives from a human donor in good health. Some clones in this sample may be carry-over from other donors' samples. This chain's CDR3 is CASTRTGQLNTEAFF. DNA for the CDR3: TGTGCCAGCACCAGAACGGGACAGTTGAACACTGAAGCTTTCTTT.